These T cell receptor beta chains were read from a single sample in a study of sequential checkpoint blockade in melanoma. Method: immunoSEQ multiplex PCR; TCRdb's copy keeps in-frame clones and lacks some. The sample shows about 22,000 clones, about two thirds of them seen only once. The sequences come from CD8+ T cells sorted from blood (inferred from file names), collected from a patient given nivolumab and ipilimumab in sequence. Source of these receptors: a human donor with melanoma. Both conserved end residues are part of each CDR3. A D gene is named only where the DNA matches it firmly. Clone size is not always given. Where it is, it says once, few, many or a class for expanded clones.

d_call: TRBD1
clone_size: -
j_call: TRBJ2-7
v_call: TRBV9
cdr3_nt: TGTGCCAGCAGCGTAGGGACAGGGGTAAACGAGCAGTACTTC
cdr3_aa: CASSVGTGVNEQYF

d_call: -
clone_size: -
j_call: TRBJ2-5
v_call: TRBV7-3
cdr3_nt: TGTGCCAGCAGCTTCGGCGGGGAAGAGACCCAGTACTTC
cdr3_aa: CASSFGGEETQYF

d_call: TRBD2
clone_size: few
j_call: TRBJ2-1
v_call: TRBV5-4
cdr3_nt: TGTGCCAGCAGCTTGGGGCTAGCGGGGGCCAAAAATGTGCAGTTCTTC
cdr3_aa: CASSLGLAGAKNVQFF

d_call: -
clone_size: once
j_call: TRBJ1-1
v_call: TRBV4-3
cdr3_nt: TGCGCCAGCAGCCAAGATTTATTGAACACTGAAGCTTTCTTT
cdr3_aa: CASSQDLLNTEAFF

d_call: -
clone_size: -
j_call: TRBJ2-3
v_call: TRBV7-8
cdr3_nt: TGTGCCAGCAGCTTTTCTCCAGCAGGGAGCACAGATACGCAGTATTTT
cdr3_aa: CASSFSPAGSTDTQYF

d_call: TRBD1
clone_size: -
j_call: TRBJ2-1
v_call: TRBV7-8
cdr3_nt: TGTGCCAGCAGCGGGACAGGGGCTGGCAATGAGCAGTTCTTC
cdr3_aa: CASSGTGAGNEQFF

d_call: -
clone_size: -
j_call: TRBJ2-1
v_call: TRBV27
cdr3_nt: TGTGCCAGCAGTACGAGCGTCGGACAGACCTACAATGAGCAGTTCTTC
cdr3_aa: CASSTSVGQTYNEQFF

d_call: -
clone_size: -
j_call: TRBJ2-2
v_call: TRBV2
cdr3_nt: TGTGCCAGCAGTTCAGGGGTCACCGGGGAGCTGTTTTTT
cdr3_aa: CASSSGVTGELFF

d_call: -
clone_size: -
j_call: TRBJ2-1
v_call: TRBV27
cdr3_nt: TGTGCCAGCAGTTTATCAACGGGGCGGGGATACAATGAGCAGTTCTTC
cdr3_aa: CASSLSTGRGYNEQFF

d_call: -
clone_size: -
j_call: TRBJ2-5
v_call: TRBV9
cdr3_nt: TGTGCCAGCAGCGTCTCAGGGATCCAAGAGACCCAGTACTTC
cdr3_aa: CASSVSGIQETQYF

d_call: TRBD1
clone_size: -
j_call: TRBJ1-2
v_call: TRBV4-3
cdr3_nt: TGCGCCAGCAGCCAGGATGCGACAGGGGGCCACTATGGCTACACCTTC
cdr3_aa: CASSQDATGGHYGYTF

d_call: TRBD2
clone_size: -
j_call: TRBJ2-1
v_call: TRBV4-1
cdr3_nt: TGCGCCAGCAGCCGTGCACTAGCGGGGGCCTACAATGAGCAGTTCTTC
cdr3_aa: CASSRALAGAYNEQFF

d_call: TRBD1
clone_size: -
j_call: TRBJ2-5
v_call: TRBV18
cdr3_nt: TGTGCCAGCTCTCCGGACAGGGAGAACCAAGAGACCCAGTACTTC
cdr3_aa: CASSPDRENQETQYF

d_call: -
clone_size: -
j_call: TRBJ2-1
v_call: TRBV5-1
cdr3_nt: TGCGCCAGCAGCTCGTGGGCGGGGGCTAACAATGAGCAGTTCTTC
cdr3_aa: CASSSWAGANNEQFF

d_call: TRBD1
clone_size: -
j_call: TRBJ2-7
v_call: TRBV4-3
cdr3_nt: TGCGCCAGCAGCCAAGCCCGGGGACAGGCCTACGAGCAGTACTTC
cdr3_aa: CASSQARGQAYEQYF

d_call: -
clone_size: -
j_call: TRBJ1-1
v_call: TRBV6-1
cdr3_nt: TGTGCCAGCAGCGAATACTTGAACACTGAAGCTTTCTTT
cdr3_aa: CASSEYLNTEAFF

d_call: -
clone_size: -
j_call: TRBJ1-2
v_call: TRBV9
cdr3_nt: TGTGCCAGCAGCCTCCGCCCACTCGGAACAGCTAACTATGGCTACACCTTC
cdr3_aa: CASSLRPLGTANYGYTF

d_call: -
clone_size: -
j_call: TRBJ2-5
v_call: TRBV5-1
cdr3_nt: TGCGCCAGCAGCCTCGACGACAGTCGGGAGACCCAGTACTTC
cdr3_aa: CASSLDDSRETQYF

d_call: -
clone_size: -
j_call: TRBJ1-2
v_call: TRBV7-8
cdr3_nt: TGTGCCAGCACCTACTCAGGGTCGGAAGGCTACACCTTC
cdr3_aa: CASTYSGSEGYTF

d_call: TRBD1
clone_size: -
j_call: TRBJ2-6
v_call: TRBV9
cdr3_nt: TGTGCCAGCAGCGCCCCTCCTGGGACAGGTAAAACTCGAGGGGCCAACGTCCTGACTTTC
cdr3_aa: CASSAPPGTGKTRGANVLTF

d_call: -
clone_size: once
j_call: TRBJ2-2
v_call: TRBV7-3
cdr3_nt: TGTGCCAGCAGGCTAAACACCGGGGAGCTGTTTTTT
cdr3_aa: CASRLNTGELFF

d_call: -
clone_size: few
j_call: TRBJ1-2
v_call: TRBV7-2
cdr3_nt: TGTGCCAGCAGCTTCGGGGGAAACTATGGCTACACCTTC
cdr3_aa: CASSFGGNYGYTF

d_call: TRBD1
clone_size: few
j_call: TRBJ2-3
v_call: TRBV6-1
cdr3_nt: TGTGCCAGCAGTGAGGACTTCGGACAGGGCCCAGATACGCAGTATTTT
cdr3_aa: CASSEDFGQGPDTQYF

d_call: TRBD1
clone_size: -
j_call: TRBJ2-1
v_call: TRBV7-6
cdr3_nt: TGTGCCAGCAGCTTTGACAGGGACAATGAGCAGTTCTTC
cdr3_aa: CASSFDRDNEQFF

d_call: -
clone_size: -
j_call: TRBJ2-1
v_call: TRBV7-9
cdr3_nt: TGTGCCAGCAGCGCCACCTTAGACTCCTACAATGAGCAGTTCTTC
cdr3_aa: CASSATLDSYNEQFF

d_call: TRBD1
clone_size: -
j_call: TRBJ2-3
v_call: TRBV5-6
cdr3_nt: TGTGCCAGCAGCTGGGGGACAGGGCCAGATACGCAGTATTTT
cdr3_aa: CASSWGTGPDTQYF

d_call: -
clone_size: -
j_call: TRBJ2-7
v_call: TRBV7-6
cdr3_nt: TGTGCCAGCAGCCCAGGACAGCTATCCTACGAGCAGTACTTC
cdr3_aa: CASSPGQLSYEQYF

d_call: -
clone_size: -
j_call: TRBJ2-3
v_call: TRBV10-3
cdr3_nt: TGTGCCATCAGTGAGGCAGGCACAGATACGCAGTATTTT
cdr3_aa: CAISEAGTDTQYF

d_call: TRBD1
clone_size: -
j_call: TRBJ1-1
v_call: TRBV5-4
cdr3_nt: TGTGCCAGCAGCCAGGCCGGGACAGGGTACCGAAGGAGGGCTTTCTTT
cdr3_aa: CASSQAGTGYRRRAFF